This T cell receptor (beta chain) was sequenced during a study of T cell responses to AZD1222 COVID-19 vaccine. General observations from the study: Spike was spanned by vaccine-associated CD4 TCRs, which were dominant at 160-218 and 743-854. Repertoire samples came only from after the peak T cell response.

Of note for this clone: Its target is unknown. Other nucleotide sequences from this sample produce the same CDR3.

Measured with immunoSEQ multiplex PCR; TCRdb has only the in-frame clones, and not every one. The data show about 140,000 clones, 92% seen once. The sequence was obtained from an adult who received the AZD1222 COVID-19 vaccine. The source material was peripheral blood, sampled 28 days after the second AZD1222 dose.

CDR3 DNA: TGTGCCAGCAGCTTGCTGGGAGGCTACACCTTC. Its protein product is CASSLLGGYTF. The gene calls are TRBV5-4 and TRBJ1-2, with D uncertain. The CDR3 has 11 amino acids. Germline CDR1 reads SGHNT; CDR2 reads YYREEE (reference sequence). V gave up 1 base and J gave up 8 bases, with 6 bases separating them.